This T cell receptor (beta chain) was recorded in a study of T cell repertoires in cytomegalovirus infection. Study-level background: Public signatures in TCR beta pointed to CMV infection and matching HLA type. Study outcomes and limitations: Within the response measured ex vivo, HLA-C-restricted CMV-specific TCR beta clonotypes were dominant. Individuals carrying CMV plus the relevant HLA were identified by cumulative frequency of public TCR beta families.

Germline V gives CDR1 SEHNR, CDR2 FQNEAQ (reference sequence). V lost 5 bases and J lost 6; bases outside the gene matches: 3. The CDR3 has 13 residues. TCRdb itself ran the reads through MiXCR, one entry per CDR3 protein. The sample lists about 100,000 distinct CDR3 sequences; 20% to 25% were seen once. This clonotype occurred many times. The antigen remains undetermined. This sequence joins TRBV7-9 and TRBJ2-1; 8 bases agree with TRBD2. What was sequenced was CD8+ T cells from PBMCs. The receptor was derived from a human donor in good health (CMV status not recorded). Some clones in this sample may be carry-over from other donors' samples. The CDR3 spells CASSPGTSNEQFF. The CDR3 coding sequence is TGTGCCAGCAGCCCCGGGACTAGCAATGAGCAGTTCTTC.